The T cell receptor (beta chain) described here comes from a study of blood T cells in healthy people across ages. Investigators took roughly 9.5 milliliters of peripheral blood from every donor. Researchers isolated at least 7 million PBMCs per sample. Comment on this clonotype: Its antigen is undetermined.

Trimming took 6 bases from V and 4 from J; bases not matched to a gene: 3. Germline CDR1 MNHEY, CDR2 SMNVEV (reference sequence). This CDR3 has 14 residues. For the second PCR, which ran for roughly 7 to 11 cycles, a sample-barcoded 5' primer and a J-beta primer mix were used. TCRdb fed the 5' RACE reads into MiXCR, producing one record per CDR3 protein. The sample holds approximately 850,000 distinct CDR3 sequences, roughly 60% seen once. Study observations and caveats: The CMV status of each donor remained undetermined, and this could have confounded shifts in expanded clonotypes. Both naive CD4+ cell counts and diversity were greater in long-lived donors than in aged donors.

The sequence derives from a man aged 25 to 40 in good health. The rearrangement uses TRBV27 and TRBJ1-2; 12 nucleotides match TRBD1. The sample taken for sequencing was blood. The CDR3 loop is CASRGTGGVYGYTF. CDR3 DNA: TGTGCCAGCAGAGGGACAGGGGGCGTCTATGGCTACACCTTC.